The rows below give T cell receptor beta chains drawn from one sample of a study of identical twins. A single record per CDR3 protein comes from TCRdb applying MiXCR to the 5' RACE reads. The table has roughly 480,000 distinct CDR3 sequences, roughly a quarter seen once. These same data were also listed under a study on T cells expressing NK-cell markers.

The sequenced sample consisted of CD4+ T cells sorted from blood. The receptors stem from a woman under 30 in good health. CDR3s include the opening cysteine and the closing phenylalanine or tryptophan. A D gene is named only where the DNA matches it firmly. For some rows the clone size is stated as once, few or many, or as a class when expanded; others skip it.

d_call: NA; v_call: TRBV7-9; j_call: TRBJ2-7; clone_size: few; cdr3_aa: CASQERQAYEQYF; cdr3_nt: TGTGCCAGCCAAGAAAGACAGGCCTACGAGCAGTACTTC
d_call: NA; v_call: TRBV12-3/TRBV12-4; j_call: TRBJ1-5; clone_size: NA; cdr3_aa: CASSPPGFGSNQPQHF; cdr3_nt: TGTGCCAGCAGTCCTCCTGGGTTCGGTAGCAATCAGCCCCAGCATTTT
d_call: NA; v_call: TRBV27; j_call: TRBJ2-1; clone_size: few; cdr3_aa: CASSFGSSRYEQFF; cdr3_nt: TGTGCCAGCAGTTTCGGATCTAGTCGGTATGAGCAGTTCTTC
d_call: NA; v_call: TRBV10-3; j_call: TRBJ1-1; clone_size: NA; cdr3_aa: CAISKWGGNKGDTEAFF; cdr3_nt: TGTGCCATCAGCAAGTGGGGGGGAAATAAGGGAGACACTGAAGCTTTCTTT
d_call: TRBD1; v_call: TRBV6-1; j_call: TRBJ2-2; clone_size: many; cdr3_aa: CAGDRGNTGELFF; cdr3_nt: TGTGCCGGTGACAGGGGCAACACCGGGGAGCTGTTTTTT
d_call: TRBD1; v_call: TRBV12-3/TRBV12-4; j_call: TRBJ1-1; clone_size: NA; cdr3_aa: CASSITRGRGAFF; cdr3_nt: TGTGCCAGCAGTATAACGAGGGGGCGAGGAGCTTTCTTT
d_call: NA; v_call: TRBV29-1; j_call: TRBJ2-5; clone_size: NA; cdr3_aa: CSVEEGYETQYF; cdr3_nt: TGCAGCGTTGAGGAGGGTTATGAGACCCAGTACTTC
d_call: NA; v_call: TRBV6-2/TRBV6-3; j_call: TRBJ1-1; clone_size: many; cdr3_aa: CASSYLAGTALNTEAFF; cdr3_nt: TGTGCCAGCAGTTACTTGGCAGGGACCGCGCTCAACACTGAAGCTTTCTTT
d_call: TRBD2; v_call: TRBV9; j_call: TRBJ2-1; clone_size: NA; cdr3_aa: CASSVYPGTSGLNEQFF; cdr3_nt: TGTGCCAGCAGCGTATATCCCGGGACTAGCGGCCTCAATGAGCAGTTCTTC
d_call: TRBD2; v_call: TRBV20-1; j_call: TRBJ2-2; clone_size: few; cdr3_aa: CSASTSAGTGELFF; cdr3_nt: TGCAGTGCTAGTACTAGCGCAGGGACCGGGGAGCTGTTTTTT
d_call: NA; v_call: TRBV29-1; j_call: TRBJ2-5; clone_size: once; cdr3_aa: CSAGPIQETQYF; cdr3_nt: TGCAGCGCTGGACCCATCCAAGAGACCCAGTACTTC
d_call: NA; v_call: TRBV4-2; j_call: TRBJ2-7; clone_size: few; cdr3_aa: CASSQVPPIKQYF; cdr3_nt: TGTGCCAGCAGCCAAGTACCACCCATCAAGCAGTACTTC
d_call: TRBD1; v_call: TRBV6-2/TRBV6-3; j_call: TRBJ2-7; clone_size: NA; cdr3_aa: CASGQVNEQYF; cdr3_nt: TGTGCCAGCGGACAGGTCAACGAGCAGTACTTC
d_call: TRBD2; v_call: TRBV2; j_call: TRBJ2-7; clone_size: NA; cdr3_aa: CASSEARRLAGEQYF; cdr3_nt: TGTGCCAGCAGTGAAGCGCGCCGACTAGCGGGCGAGCAGTACTTC
d_call: NA; v_call: TRBV20-1; j_call: TRBJ1-1; clone_size: few; cdr3_aa: CSARGRVMNTEAFF; cdr3_nt: TGCAGTGCTAGAGGAAGGGTGATGAACACTGAAGCTTTCTTT
d_call: NA; v_call: TRBV6-2/TRBV6-3; j_call: TRBJ2-1; clone_size: few; cdr3_aa: CASSPRYNEQFF; cdr3_nt: TGTGCCAGCAGCCCCCGGTACAATGAGCAGTTCTTC
d_call: NA; v_call: TRBV6-5; j_call: TRBJ2-5; clone_size: NA; cdr3_aa: CASSYSRGRQTQYF; cdr3_nt: TGTGCCAGCAGTTACTCTCGGGGGCGGCAGACCCAGTACTTC
d_call: NA; v_call: TRBV6-4; j_call: TRBJ2-4; clone_size: NA; cdr3_aa: CASSVFEGSTKNIQYF; cdr3_nt: TGTGCCAGCAGTGTTTTTGAGGGCTCAACCAAAAACATTCAGTACTTC
d_call: TRBD2; v_call: TRBV5-6; j_call: TRBJ2-7; clone_size: NA; cdr3_aa: CASSLGPSGDYEQYF; cdr3_nt: TGTGCCAGCAGCTTGGGGCCGAGCGGGGACTACGAGCAGTACTTC
d_call: TRBD1; v_call: TRBV2; j_call: TRBJ2-7; clone_size: NA; cdr3_aa: CASSQGRGQGYEQYF; cdr3_nt: TGTGCCAGCTCCCAGGGGCGGGGACAGGGCTACGAGCAGTACTTC
d_call: NA; v_call: TRBV12-3/TRBV12-4; j_call: TRBJ2-1; clone_size: many; cdr3_aa: CASSAELSEQFF; cdr3_nt: TGTGCCAGCAGCGCGGAGCTGAGTGAGCAGTTCTTC
d_call: TRBD1; v_call: TRBV7-2; j_call: TRBJ1-2; clone_size: few; cdr3_aa: CASSQTGQGLGYTF; cdr3_nt: TGTGCCAGCAGCCAGACGGGACAGGGTCTTGGCTACACCTTC
d_call: TRBD2; v_call: TRBV6-1; j_call: TRBJ2-7; clone_size: few; cdr3_aa: CASRPGLAPHEQYF; cdr3_nt: TGTGCCAGCAGGCCGGGACTAGCGCCCCACGAGCAGTACTTC
d_call: NA; v_call: TRBV7-7; j_call: TRBJ2-2; clone_size: NA; cdr3_aa: CASSVDGTPSGELFF; cdr3_nt: TGTGCTAGCAGCGTCGACGGGACCCCGAGCGGGGAGCTGTTTTTT
d_call: TRBD2; v_call: TRBV7-3; j_call: TRBJ2-1; clone_size: NA; cdr3_aa: CASSDSGGLIYEQFF; cdr3_nt: TGTGCCAGCAGCGATAGCGGGGGACTTATCTATGAGCAGTTCTTC
d_call: TRBD2; v_call: TRBV6-1; j_call: TRBJ2-3; clone_size: NA; cdr3_aa: CARGGRGTDTQYF; cdr3_nt: TGTGCCAGGGGGGGGAGGGGAACAGATACGCAGTATTTT
d_call: NA; v_call: TRBV6-5; j_call: TRBJ1-5; clone_size: few; cdr3_aa: CASSLTDYSNQPQHF; cdr3_nt: TGTGCCAGCAGTTTGACGGACTATAGCAATCAGCCCCAGCATTTT
d_call: TRBD2; v_call: TRBV9; j_call: TRBJ2-1; clone_size: NA; cdr3_aa: CASSARGLEIGNEQFF; cdr3_nt: TGTGCCAGCAGCGCGCGGGGACTAGAGATCGGCAATGAGCAGTTCTTC
d_call: NA; v_call: TRBV20-1; j_call: TRBJ2-1; clone_size: NA; cdr3_aa: CSATDSARLTNNEQFF; cdr3_nt: TGCAGTGCTACGGACAGTGCACGGCTAACGAACAATGAGCAGTTCTTC
d_call: TRBD1; v_call: TRBV7-9; j_call: TRBJ2-5; clone_size: NA; cdr3_aa: CASSPGQGVKTQYF; cdr3_nt: TGTGCCAGCAGCCCGGGACAGGGGGTAAAGACCCAGTACTTC
d_call: NA; v_call: TRBV20-1; j_call: TRBJ2-3; clone_size: NA; cdr3_aa: CSGSRGDTQYF; cdr3_nt: TGCAGTGGGAGTCGGGGGGATACGCAGTATTTT
d_call: NA; v_call: TRBV20-1; j_call: TRBJ1-1; clone_size: NA; cdr3_aa: CSARAGGNTEAFF; cdr3_nt: TGCAGTGCTAGAGCCGGGGGGAACACTGAAGCTTTCTTT
d_call: NA; v_call: TRBV12-3/TRBV12-4; j_call: TRBJ1-1; clone_size: NA; cdr3_aa: CASSLRFSEAFF; cdr3_nt: TGTGCCAGCAGTCTTCGCTTCAGTGAAGCTTTCTTT
d_call: TRBD1; v_call: TRBV27; j_call: TRBJ1-1; clone_size: few; cdr3_aa: CASSDRGMSEAFF; cdr3_nt: TGTGCCAGCTCAGACAGGGGTATGTCTGAAGCTTTCTTT
d_call: NA; v_call: TRBV20-1; j_call: TRBJ1-6; clone_size: few; cdr3_aa: CSAIGQGYSPLHF; cdr3_nt: TGCAGTGCTATTGGGCAGGGCTATTCACCCCTCCACTTT